What follows is one TCR beta chain and its context. Unmatched junction bases numbered 2, after V lost 5 bases and J lost 3 bases. CDR1 and CDR2 from the germline V gene are MNHNY and SVGAGI (reference sequence). The CDR3 is 13 amino acids. The PCR had 60 Vbeta and 13 Jbeta primers. Measured with immunoSEQ multiplex PCR; TCRdb has only the in-frame clones, and not every one. The sample table sets out roughly 100,000 clones. These data belong to a study of cytomegalovirus exposure and HLA in healthy donors. The clonotype comes from a man between 45 and 60 years old in good health and CMV-seronegative. Sequenced input: PBMCs. The chain uses TRBV6-6 and TRBJ2-5, with 8 bases fitting TRBD1. The CDR3 nucleotides read TGTGCCAGCAGTCGACAGGGGAAAGAGACCCAGTACTTC. Residues: CASSRQGKETQYF.